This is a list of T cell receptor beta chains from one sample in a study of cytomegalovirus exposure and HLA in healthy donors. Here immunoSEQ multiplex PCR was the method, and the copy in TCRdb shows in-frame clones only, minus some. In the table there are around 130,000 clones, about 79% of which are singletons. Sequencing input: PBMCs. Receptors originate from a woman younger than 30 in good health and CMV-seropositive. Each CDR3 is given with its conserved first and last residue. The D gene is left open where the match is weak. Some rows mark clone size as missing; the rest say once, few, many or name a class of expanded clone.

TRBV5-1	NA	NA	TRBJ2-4	CASSLGAGEAKNIQYF	TGCGCCAGCAGCTTGGGGGCAGGGGAGGCCAAAAACATTCAGTACTTC
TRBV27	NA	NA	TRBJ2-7	CASSLGAGPGNGYEQYF	TGTGCCAGCAGTTTAGGGGCGGGGCCCGGGAACGGCTACGAGCAGTACTTC
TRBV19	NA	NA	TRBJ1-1	CASSIYMNTEAFF	TGTGCCAGTAGTATCTATATGAACACTGAAGCTTTCTTT
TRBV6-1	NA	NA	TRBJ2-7	CASSEVVGSSYEQYF	TGTGCCAGCAGTGAAGTGGTGGGGAGCTCCTACGAGCAGTACTTC
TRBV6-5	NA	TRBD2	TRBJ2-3	CASSYWRGTDTQYF	TGTGCCAGCAGTTACTGGCGGGGGACAGATACGCAGTATTTT
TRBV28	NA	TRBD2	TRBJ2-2	CASWERGVGELFF	TGTGCCAGCTGGGAGCGGGGGGTTGGGGAGCTGTTTTTT
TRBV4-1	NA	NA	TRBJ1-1	CASSQEGRGNTEAFF	TGCGCCAGCAGCCAAGAGGGCAGGGGGAACACTGAAGCTTTCTTT
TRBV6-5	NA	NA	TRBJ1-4	CASRQTVNEEKLFF	TGTGCCAGCAGGCAGACAGTGAATGAGGAAAAACTGTTTTTT
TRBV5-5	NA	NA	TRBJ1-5	CASSYTSDRTNQPQHF	TGTGCCAGCAGCTACACCTCCGACAGGACCAATCAGCCCCAGCATTTT
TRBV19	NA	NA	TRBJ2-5	CASSMSQKETQYF	TGTGCCAGTAGTATGTCGCAGAAAGAGACCCAGTACTTC
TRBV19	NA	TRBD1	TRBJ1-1	CASSPPPGQGATEAFF	TGTGCCAGTAGTCCTCCCCCCGGACAGGGGGCCACTGAAGCTTTCTTT
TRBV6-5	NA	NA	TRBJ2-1	CASSDSYNEQFF	TGTGCCAGCAGTGACAGCTACAATGAGCAGTTCTTC
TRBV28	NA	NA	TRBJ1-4	CASSLLSGDEKLFF	TGTGCCAGCAGTTTACTGTCGGGGGATGAAAAACTGTTTTTT
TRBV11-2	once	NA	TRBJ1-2	CASSLDPWERGYTF	TGTGCCAGCAGCTTAGATCCGTGGGAGAGGGGCTACACCTTC
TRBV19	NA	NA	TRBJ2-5	CASSRQSQETQYF	TGTGCCAGTAGTCGACAGTCCCAAGAGACCCAGTACTTC
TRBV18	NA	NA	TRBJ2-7	CASSPYRENEQYF	TGTGCCAGCTCACCATACAGGGAGAACGAGCAGTACTTC
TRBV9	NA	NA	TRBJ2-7	CASSVAGASNEQYF	TGTGCCAGCAGCGTAGCAGGGGCTTCCAACGAGCAGTACTTC
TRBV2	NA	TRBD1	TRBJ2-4	CASSTATGQKNIQYF	TGTGCCAGCAGTACGGCAACGGGACAGAAAAACATTCAGTACTTC
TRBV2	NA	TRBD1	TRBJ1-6	CASSAPGQSPLHF	TGTGCCAGCAGTGCACCGGGACAGTCACCCCTCCACTTT
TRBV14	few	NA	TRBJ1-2	CASSQDRDYGYTF	TGTGCCAGCAGCCAAGACCGAGACTATGGCTACACCTTC
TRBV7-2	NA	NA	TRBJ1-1	CASSSGYTEAFF	TGTGCCAGCAGCTCAGGTTACACTGAAGCTTTCTTT
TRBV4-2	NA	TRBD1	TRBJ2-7	CASSQDQAGGGEQYF	TGTGCCAGCAGCCAAGACCAGGCAGGGGGTGGCGAGCAGTACTTC
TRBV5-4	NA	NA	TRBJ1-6	CASSSDSGGNSPLHF	TGTGCCAGCAGCTCGGACAGCGGGGGCAATTCACCCCTCCACTTT
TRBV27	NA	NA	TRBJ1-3	CASSLDSGNTIYF	TGTGCCAGCAGTTTGGACAGTGGAAACACCATATATTTT
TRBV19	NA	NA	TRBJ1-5	CASSKESGIQDQHF	TGTGCCAGTAGTAAGGAATCGGGGATCCAAGACCAGCATTTT
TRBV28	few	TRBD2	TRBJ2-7	CARTGGGSYEQYF	TGTGCCCGAACGGGGGGTGGCTCCTACGAGCAGTACTTC
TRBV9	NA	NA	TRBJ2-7	CARSSQGNGYEQYF	TGTGCCCGGTCTTCTCAGGGGAACGGCTACGAGCAGTACTTC
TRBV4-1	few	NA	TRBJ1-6	CASSQDPSGGANSPLHF	TGCGCCAGCAGCCAAGACCCCTCGGGCGGGGCTAATTCACCCCTCCACTTT
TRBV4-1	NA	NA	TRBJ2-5	CASRGRQETQYF	TGCGCCAGCCGTGGCCGACAAGAGACCCAGTACTTC
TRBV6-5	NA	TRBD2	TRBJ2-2	CASSIAGTNTGELFF	TGTGCCAGCAGTATAGCGGGGACGAACACCGGGGAGCTGTTTTTT
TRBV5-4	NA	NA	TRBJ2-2	CASSPGSTGELFF	TGTGCCAGCAGCCCGGGATCGACCGGGGAGCTGTTTTTT
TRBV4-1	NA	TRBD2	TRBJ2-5	CASSQDLGAGGGKTQYF	TGCGCCAGCAGCCAAGACCTCGGAGCGGGGGGCGGCAAGACCCAGTACTTC
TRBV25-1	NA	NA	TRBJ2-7	CASNRDTYEQYF	TGTGCCAGTAACCGGGACACCTACGAGCAGTACTTC
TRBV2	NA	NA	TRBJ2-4	CASSGSGFQYF	TGTGCCAGCAGTGGGTCAGGGTTTCAGTACTTC
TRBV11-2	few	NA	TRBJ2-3	CASSSGPRGTQYF	TGTGCCAGCAGCTCTGGGCCGCGGGGTACGCAGTATTTT
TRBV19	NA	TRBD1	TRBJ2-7	CASSVTARQGPTYEQYF	TGTGCCAGTAGTGTAACAGCAAGACAGGGGCCAACCTACGAGCAGTACTTC
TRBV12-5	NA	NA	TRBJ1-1	CASGPTGLNTEAFF	TGTGCTAGTGGACCAACAGGGTTGAACACTGAAGCTTTCTTT
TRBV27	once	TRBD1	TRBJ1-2	CASSRQGHGYTF	TGTGCCAGCTCACGACAGGGGCATGGCTACACCTTC
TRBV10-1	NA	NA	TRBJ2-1	CASSESTFPREQFF	TGCGCCAGCAGTGAGTCGACTTTCCCAAGGGAGCAGTTCTTC
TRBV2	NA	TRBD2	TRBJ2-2	CASNTAGANTGELFF	TGTGCCAGCAACACAGCGGGGGCGAACACCGGGGAGCTGTTTTTT
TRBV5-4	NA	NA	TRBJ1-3	CASSLVGAPGNTIYF	TGTGCCAGCAGCTTGGTAGGGGCGCCTGGAAACACCATATATTTT
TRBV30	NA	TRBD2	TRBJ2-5	CAWDSGGGYQETQYF	TGTGCCTGGGATAGCGGGGGGGGGTACCAAGAGACCCAGTACTTC
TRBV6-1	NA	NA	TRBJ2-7	CASKGQRGHEQYF	TGTGCCAGCAAGGGGCAGCGCGGTCACGAGCAGTACTTC
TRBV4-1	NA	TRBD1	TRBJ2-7	CASSQETGSSYEQYF	TGCGCCAGCAGCCAAGAGACAGGGAGCTCCTACGAGCAGTACTTC
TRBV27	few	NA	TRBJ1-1	CASSHMNTEAFF	TGTGCCAGCAGCCACATGAACACTGAAGCTTTCTTT
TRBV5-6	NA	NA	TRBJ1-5	CASSLQASNQPQHF	TGTGCCAGCAGCCTCCAGGCTAGCAATCAGCCCCAGCATTTT
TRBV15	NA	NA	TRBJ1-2	CATNPAAGLGYTF	TGTGCCACCAACCCGGCGGCCGGGTTGGGCTACACCTTC
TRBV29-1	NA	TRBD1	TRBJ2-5	CSGGQGEIQETQYF	TGCAGCGGAGGACAGGGCGAGATACAAGAGACCCAGTACTTC
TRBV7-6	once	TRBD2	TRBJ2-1	CASSLDPRGGAIDEQFF	TGTGCCAGCAGCTTAGACCCCCGGGGGGGGGCCATCGATGAGCAGTTCTTC
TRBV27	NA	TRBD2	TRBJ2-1	CASSFGTSGGYNEQFF	TGTGCCAGCAGTTTCGGGACTAGCGGGGGGTACAATGAGCAGTTCTTC
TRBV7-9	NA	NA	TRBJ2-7	CASSPAGSAYEQYF	TGTGCCAGCAGCCCCGCGGGGAGTGCCTACGAGCAGTACTTC
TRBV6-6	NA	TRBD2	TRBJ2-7	CASRGTSGGDSYEQYF	TGTGCCAGCAGGGGAACTAGCGGGGGGGACTCCTACGAGCAGTACTTC
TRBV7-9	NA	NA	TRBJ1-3	CASSLEVSTIYF	TGTGCCAGCAGCTTAGAAGTTAGTACCATATATTTT
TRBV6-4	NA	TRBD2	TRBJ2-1	CASSDGETSVSEQFF	TGTGCCAGCAGTGACGGGGAGACTAGCGTGAGTGAGCAGTTCTTC
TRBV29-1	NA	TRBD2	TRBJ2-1	CSQGGLRGGNEQFF	TGCAGCCAAGGGGGCTTGCGGGGGGGCAATGAGCAGTTCTTC
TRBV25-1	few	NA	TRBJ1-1	CASSPSRTEAFF	TGTGCCAGCAGTCCCTCGCGAACTGAAGCTTTCTTT
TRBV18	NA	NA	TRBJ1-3	CASSPPGRDGNTIYF	TGTGCCAGCTCACCACCAGGCAGGGATGGAAACACCATATATTTT
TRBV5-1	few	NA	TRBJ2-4	CASSMDTNIQYF	TGCGCCAGCAGCATGGACACAAACATTCAGTACTTC
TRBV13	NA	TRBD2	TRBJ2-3	CASSCLRATSGCTDTQYF	TGTGCCAGCAGCTGCCTCCGAGCGACTAGCGGGTGCACAGATACGCAGTATTTT